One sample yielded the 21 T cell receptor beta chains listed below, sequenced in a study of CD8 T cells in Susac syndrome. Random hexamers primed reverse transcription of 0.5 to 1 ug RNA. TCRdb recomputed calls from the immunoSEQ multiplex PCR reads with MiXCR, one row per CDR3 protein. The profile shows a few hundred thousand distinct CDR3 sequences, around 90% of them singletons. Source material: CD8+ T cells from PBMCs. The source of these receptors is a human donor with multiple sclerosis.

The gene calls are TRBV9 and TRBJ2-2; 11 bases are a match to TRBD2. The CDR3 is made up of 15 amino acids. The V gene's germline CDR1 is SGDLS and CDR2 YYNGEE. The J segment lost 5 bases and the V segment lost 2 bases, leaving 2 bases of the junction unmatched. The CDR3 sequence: CASSVSGGATGELFF. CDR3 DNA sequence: TGTGCCAGCAGCGTTAGCGGGGGGGCGACCGGGGAGCTGTTTTTT. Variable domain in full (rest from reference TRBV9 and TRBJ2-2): DSGVTQTPKHLITATGQRVTLRCSPRSGDLSVYWYQQSLDQGLQFLIQYYNGEERAKGNILERFSAQQFPDLHSELNLSSLELGDSALYFCASSVSGGATGELFFGEGSRLTVL.

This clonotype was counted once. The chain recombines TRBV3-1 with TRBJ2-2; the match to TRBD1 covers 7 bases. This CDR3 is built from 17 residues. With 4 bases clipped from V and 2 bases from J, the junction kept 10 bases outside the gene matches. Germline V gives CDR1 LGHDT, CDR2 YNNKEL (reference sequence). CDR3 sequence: CASSLHSGTANTGELFF. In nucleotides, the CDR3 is TGTGCCAGCAGCCTCCATTCCGGGACAGCTAACACCGGGGAGCTGTTTTTT.

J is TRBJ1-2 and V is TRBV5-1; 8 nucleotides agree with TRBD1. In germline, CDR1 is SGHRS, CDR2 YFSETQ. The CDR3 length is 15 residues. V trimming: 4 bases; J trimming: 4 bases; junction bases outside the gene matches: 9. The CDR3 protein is CASSGAGTGFYGYTF. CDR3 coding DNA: TGCGCCAGCAGCGGTGCCGGGACAGGATTCTATGGCTACACCTTC.

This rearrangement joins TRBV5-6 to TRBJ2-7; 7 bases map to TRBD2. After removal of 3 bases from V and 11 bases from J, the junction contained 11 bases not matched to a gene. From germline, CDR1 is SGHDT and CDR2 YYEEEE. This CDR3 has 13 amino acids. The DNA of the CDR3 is TGTGCCAGCAGCTCGGGACTAAAGGTTCAGGAGTACTTC. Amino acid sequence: CASSSGLKVQEYF.

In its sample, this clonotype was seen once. The CDR3 nucleotides read TGTGCCAGTAGTATAGGGGGAAGGGACTCCTACGAGCAGTACTTC. Its protein product is CASSIGGRDSYEQYF. V gene TRBV19 combines with J gene TRBJ2-7; D gene uncertain. Germline CDR1 LNHDA, CDR2 SQIVND (reference sequence). Trimming removed 1 base at V and 0 bases at J, with 10 bases between. The CDR3 runs 15 residues.

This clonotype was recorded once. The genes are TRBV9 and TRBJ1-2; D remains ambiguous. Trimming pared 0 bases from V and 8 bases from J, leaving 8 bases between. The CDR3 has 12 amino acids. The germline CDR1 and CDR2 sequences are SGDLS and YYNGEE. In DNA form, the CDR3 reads TGTGCCAGCAGCGTAGGGACCGCGGGCTACACCTTC. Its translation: CASSVGTAGYTF.

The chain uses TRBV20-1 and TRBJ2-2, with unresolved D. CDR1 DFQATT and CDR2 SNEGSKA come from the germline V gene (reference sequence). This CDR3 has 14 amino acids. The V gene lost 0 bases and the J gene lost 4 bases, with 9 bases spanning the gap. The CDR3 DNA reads TGCAGTGCTAGAGACGGATCCTTCACCGGGGAGCTGTTTTTT. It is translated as CSARDGSFTGELFF.

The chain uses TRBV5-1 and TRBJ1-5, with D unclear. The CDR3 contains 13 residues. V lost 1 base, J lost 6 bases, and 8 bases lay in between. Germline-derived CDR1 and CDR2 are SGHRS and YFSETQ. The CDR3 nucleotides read TGCGCCAGCAGCTTGATAGTGGGTCAGCCCCAGCATTTT. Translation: CASSLIVGQPQHF.

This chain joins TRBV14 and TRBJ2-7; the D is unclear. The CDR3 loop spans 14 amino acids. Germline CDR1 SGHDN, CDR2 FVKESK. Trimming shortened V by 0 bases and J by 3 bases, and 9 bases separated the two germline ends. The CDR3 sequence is CASSQDGPYYEQYF. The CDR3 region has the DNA TGTGCCAGCAGCCAAGATGGCCCTTACTACGAGCAGTACTTC. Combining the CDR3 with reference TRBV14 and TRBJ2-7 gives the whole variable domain EAGVTQFPSHSVIEKGQTVTLRCDPISGHDNLYWYRRVMGKEIKFLLHFVKESKQDESGMPNNRFLAERTGGTYSTLKVQPAELEDSGVYFCASSQDGPYYEQYFGPGTRLTVT.

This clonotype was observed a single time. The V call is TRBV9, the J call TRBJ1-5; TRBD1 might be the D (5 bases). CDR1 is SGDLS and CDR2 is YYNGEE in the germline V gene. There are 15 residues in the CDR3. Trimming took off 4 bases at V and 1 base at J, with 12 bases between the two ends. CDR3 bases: TGTGCCAGCAGCCTAGAAGGGGCGAGCAATCAGCCCCAGCATTTT. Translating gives CASSLEGASNQPQHF.

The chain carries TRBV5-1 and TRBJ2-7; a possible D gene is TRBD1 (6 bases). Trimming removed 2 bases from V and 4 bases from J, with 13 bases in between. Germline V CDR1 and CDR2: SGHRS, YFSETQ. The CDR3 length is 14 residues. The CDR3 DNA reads TGCGCCAGCAGCTTAGATAGGGGGTTTTACGAGCAGTACTTC. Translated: CASSLDRGFYEQYF.

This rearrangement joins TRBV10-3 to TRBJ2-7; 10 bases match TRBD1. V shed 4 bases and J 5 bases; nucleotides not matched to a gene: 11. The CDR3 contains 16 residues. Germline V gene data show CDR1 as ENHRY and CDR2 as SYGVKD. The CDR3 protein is CAISASTGGSSNEQYF. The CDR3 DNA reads TGTGCCATCAGTGCCTCGACAGGGGGCAGTTCTAACGAGCAGTACTTC.

CDR3 DNA sequence: TGTGCCAGCAGTTACTCGTTTGGTCTCGATGAGCAGTTCTTC. The encoded protein is CASSYSFGLDEQFF. The V call is TRBV6-5, the J call TRBJ2-1; no reliable D call. Trimming removed 0 bases at V and 8 bases at J, with 11 bases between. The germline V gene has CDR1 MNHEY and CDR2 SVGAGI. This CDR3 spans 14 amino acids.

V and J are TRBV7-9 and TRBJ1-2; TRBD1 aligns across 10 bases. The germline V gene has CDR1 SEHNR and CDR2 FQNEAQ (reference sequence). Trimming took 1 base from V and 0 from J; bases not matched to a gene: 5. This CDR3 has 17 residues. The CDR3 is CASSLDRDRGANYGYTF. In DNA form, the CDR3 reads TGTGCCAGCAGCTTAGACCGGGACAGGGGAGCTAACTATGGCTACACCTTC.

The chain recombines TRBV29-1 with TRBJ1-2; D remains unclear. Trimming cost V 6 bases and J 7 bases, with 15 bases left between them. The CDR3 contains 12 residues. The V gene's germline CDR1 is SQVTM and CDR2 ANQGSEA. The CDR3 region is CSVVPSRGGYTF. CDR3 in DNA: TGCAGCGTCGTCCCTTCCCGGGGTGGCTACACCTTC.

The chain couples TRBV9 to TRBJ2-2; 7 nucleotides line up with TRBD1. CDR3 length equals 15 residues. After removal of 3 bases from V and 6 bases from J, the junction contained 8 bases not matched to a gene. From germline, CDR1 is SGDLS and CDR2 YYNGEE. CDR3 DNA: TGTGCCAGCAGCGGAAGACAGGGTTTGGCCGGGGAGCTGTTTTTT. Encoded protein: CASSGRQGLAGELFF. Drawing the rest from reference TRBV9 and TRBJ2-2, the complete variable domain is DSGVTQTPKHLITATGQRVTLRCSPRSGDLSVYWYQQSLDQGLQFLIQYYNGEERAKGNILERFSAQQFPDLHSELNLSSLELGDSALYFCASSGRQGLAGELFFGEGSRLTVL.

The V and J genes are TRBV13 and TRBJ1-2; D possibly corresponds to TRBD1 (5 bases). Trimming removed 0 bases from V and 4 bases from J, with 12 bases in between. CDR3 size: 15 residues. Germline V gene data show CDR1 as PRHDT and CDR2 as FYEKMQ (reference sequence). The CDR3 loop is CASSLGRAAIYGYTF. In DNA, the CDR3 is TGTGCCAGCAGCTTAGGCAGGGCGGCGATCTATGGCTACACCTTC.

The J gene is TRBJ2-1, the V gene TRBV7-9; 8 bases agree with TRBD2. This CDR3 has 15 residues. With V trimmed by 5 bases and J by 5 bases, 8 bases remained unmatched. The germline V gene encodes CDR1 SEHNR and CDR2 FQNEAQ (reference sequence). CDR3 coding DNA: TGTGCCAGCAGCCACGCGGGGGGAGAAGACAATGAGCAGTTCTTC. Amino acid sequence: CASSHAGGEDNEQFF.

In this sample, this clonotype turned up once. The CDR3 reads CASSSMTGSYGYTF. The CDR3 coding sequence is TGTGCCAGCAGCTCCATGACAGGGTCATATGGCTACACCTTC. The V gene is TRBV7-9, the J gene TRBJ1-2; 7 bases map to TRBD1. Germline lookup yields CDR1 SEHNR and CDR2 FQNEAQ (reference sequence). CDR3 length: 14 residues. Trimming cost V 4 bases and J 5 bases; bases outside gene matches: 7.

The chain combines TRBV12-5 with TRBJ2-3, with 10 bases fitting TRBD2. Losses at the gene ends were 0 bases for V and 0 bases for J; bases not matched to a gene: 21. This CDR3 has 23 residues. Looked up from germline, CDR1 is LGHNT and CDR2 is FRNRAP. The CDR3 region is CASGLVIPSAGGPAQGSTDTQYF. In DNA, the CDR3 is TGTGCTAGTGGTTTGGTGATCCCATCAGCGGGAGGGCCGGCCCAGGGGAGCACAGATACGCAGTATTTT.

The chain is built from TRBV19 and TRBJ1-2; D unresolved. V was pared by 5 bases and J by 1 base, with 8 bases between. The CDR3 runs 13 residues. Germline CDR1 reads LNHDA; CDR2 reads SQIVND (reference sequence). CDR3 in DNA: TGTGCCAGTAGTTCGACGGTTAACTATGGCTACACCTTC. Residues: CASSSTVNYGYTF.